This T cell receptor (beta chain) emerged from a study of identical twins. The germline V gene has CDR1 MNHNS and CDR2 SASEGT. The CDR3 runs 15 residues. After template switching added a universal primer site, the resulting cDNA carried unique molecular identifiers. From the 5' RACE reads, TCRdb called clonotypes with MiXCR, one entry per CDR3 protein. The data show 1.5 million to 2 million distinct CDR3 sequences, less than 40% seen once. This clonotype was seen once. The antigen is not known. The junction and the germline gene differ at one end; a read error may be behind it. General study findings and limits: Sequences that were out-of-frame, alpha and twin-shared displayed an excess of low generation probability.

Sequenced input: cord blood. The chain recombines TRBV6-1 with TRBJ2-3; D not resolved. The sequence was collected from a newborn girl in good health. CDR3 in amino acids: CASSVYRGAQDTRYF. The CDR3 DNA is TGTGCCAGCAGTGTCTACCGCGGAGCCCAAGATACGCGGTATTTT.